The rows below give T cell receptor beta chains drawn from one sample of a study of control samples from healthy donors and cancer patients. Using immunoSEQ multiplex PCR, the repertoire was profiled, and TCRdb retains in-frame clones only, with some absent. The sample lists approximately 52,000 clones, 88% occurring once. The sequencing sample was made of blood. The receptor set was obtained from a middle-aged man in good health. The CDR3 runs from the conserved cysteine through the conserved F or W. D genes are given only for firm matches. Clone size is not always given. Where it is, it says once, few, many or a class for expanded clones.

V gene	clone size	CDR3 length	D gene	J gene	CDR3 protein	CDR3 DNA
TRBV19	.	17	.	TRBJ1-4	CASSPRDTWRGNEKLFF	TGTGCCAGTAGTCCCCGGGACACTTGGCGGGGTAATGAAAAACTGTTTTTT
TRBV2	few	16	TRBD2	TRBJ2-7	CASSEGLLAGGYEQYF	TGTGCCAGCAGTGAAGGTTTACTAGCGGGAGGGTACGAGCAGTACTTC
TRBV27	once	14	.	TRBJ2-7	CASSLRGQTYEQYF	TGTGCCAGCAGTTTAAGGGGTCAGACCTACGAGCAGTACTTC
TRBV24-1	.	13	.	TRBJ2-1	CATSQGFSDEQFF	TGTGCCACCAGTCAGGGGTTTAGTGATGAGCAGTTCTTC
TRBV28	.	14	TRBD1	TRBJ2-1	CASSERTGFPEQFF	TGTGCCAGCAGTGAGCGGACAGGTTTCCCCGAGCAGTTCTTC
TRBV30	.	13	.	TRBJ1-2	CACRTEQNYGYTF	TGTGCCTGTAGGACAGAACAAAACTATGGCTACACCTTC
TRBV4-1	.	16	TRBD1	TRBJ2-7	CASSQEDRGFAYEQYF	TGCGCCAGCAGCCAGGAAGACAGGGGTTTTGCCTACGAGCAGTACTTC
TRBV11-2	once	15	.	TRBJ1-5	CASSAGLDSNQPQHF	TGTGCCAGCAGCGCTGGACTGGATAGCAATCAGCCCCAGCATTTT
TRBV9	.	19	TRBD1	TRBJ2-6	CASSVGGTGFLSGANVLTF	TGTGCCAGCAGCGTAGGGGGGACAGGGTTTCTCTCTGGGGCCAACGTCCTGACTTTC
TRBV28	.	16	.	TRBJ1-5	CASSAYAGTDDQPQHF	TGTGCCAGCAGTGCATACGCCGGGACCGACGATCAGCCCCAGCATTTT
TRBV5-1	.	14	.	TRBJ2-5	CASSLESRQETQYF	TGCGCCAGCAGCTTGGAGAGCAGGCAAGAGACCCAGTACTTC
TRBV11-2	.	14	.	TRBJ2-1	CASSLGAAYNEQFF	TGTGCCAGCAGCTTAGGGGCGGCCTACAATGAGCAGTTCTTC
TRBV28	.	14	.	TRBJ1-5	CASSLVAVNQPQHF	TGTGCCAGCAGTTTAGTGGCAGTCAATCAGCCCCAGCATTTT
TRBV15	.	11	.	TRBJ2-1	CATSLGPEQFF	TGTGCCACCAGTTTAGGACCTGAGCAGTTCTTC
TRBV27	.	18	TRBD1	TRBJ1-2	CASSLSPTGGLLNYGYTF	TGTGCCAGCAGTTTATCCCCCACAGGGGGCCTACTCAACTATGGCTACACCTTC
TRBV28	.	13	.	TRBJ1-3	CASSGRPLNTIYF	TGTGCCAGCAGCGGGAGACCTCTAAACACCATATATTTT
TRBV13	.	13	.	TRBJ1-1	CASSLLGRGEAFF	TGTGCCAGCAGCCTTTTGGGGAGGGGAGAAGCTTTCTTT
TRBV28	.	15	TRBD1	TRBJ2-7	CASRRSTGYPYEQYF	TGTGCCAGCAGACGATCGACAGGGTACCCCTACGAGCAGTACTTC
TRBV24-1	medium-sized	13	.	TRBJ1-2	CATSDRANYGYTF	TGTGCCACCAGTGACAGGGCTAACTATGGCTACACCTTC
TRBV5-1	.	13	.	TRBJ2-1	CASSLGANNEQFF	TGCGCCAGCAGCTTGGGCGCTAACAATGAGCAGTTCTTC
TRBV7-9	.	14	.	TRBJ2-7	CASSLEFQAYEQYF	TGTGCCAGCAGCTTAGAATTTCAAGCATACGAGCAGTACTTC
TRBV24-1	.	15	.	TRBJ1-2	CATSDGGTDWYGYTF	TGTGCCACCAGTGACGGTGGGACCGACTGGTATGGCTACACCTTC
TRBV5-1	.	15	.	TRBJ1-6	CASSSDGHPNSPLHF	TGCGCCAGCAGCTCGGACGGACACCCCAATTCACCCCTCCACTTT
TRBV7-9	.	14	.	TRBJ1-1	CASSLTGLNTEAFF	TGTGCCAGCAGCTTAACGGGTCTGAACACTGAAGCTTTCTTT
TRBV20-1	.	10	.	TRBJ2-1	CSASGPGQFF	TGCAGTGCTAGTGGCCCGGGGCAGTTCTTC
TRBV5-8	.	14	.	TRBJ1-1	CASSWQGSNTEAFF	TGTGCCAGCAGCTGGCAGGGCTCTAACACTGAAGCTTTCTTT
TRBV7-2	.	16	.	TRBJ1-2	CASSLDRTGKGYGYTF	TGTGCCAGCAGCTTAGACCGTACAGGGAAGGGCTATGGCTACACCTTC
TRBV5-1	.	16	TRBD1	TRBJ1-1	CASSLGPTGMNTEAFF	TGCGCCAGCAGCTTGGGGCCGACAGGGATGAACACTGAAGCTTTCTTT
TRBV7-2	.	14	TRBD2	TRBJ2-3	CASSSRGDADTQYF	TGTGCCAGCAGCTCTCGGGGGGACGCAGATACGCAGTATTTT
TRBV19	.	16	TRBD2	TRBJ2-2	CASSPSSGFYTGELFF	TGTGCCAGTAGTCCTTCTAGCGGGTTCTACACCGGGGAGCTGTTTTTT
TRBV10-1	.	14	.	TRBJ2-2	CASSEFPMTGELFF	TGCGCCAGCAGTGAATTTCCGATGACCGGGGAGCTGTTTTTT
TRBV7-9	.	13	.	TRBJ1-1	CASSSPRSTEAFF	TGTGCCAGCAGCTCCCCCCGGTCTACTGAAGCTTTCTTT
TRBV7-2	.	15	TRBD1	TRBJ1-2	CASSPDRGFIYGYTF	TGTGCCAGCAGCCCCGACAGGGGGTTCATCTATGGCTACACCTTC
TRBV6-5	once	16	TRBD1	TRBJ1-1	CASSYSAHPDRGEAFF	TGTGCCAGCAGTTACTCCGCCCATCCGGACAGGGGCGAAGCTTTCTTT
TRBV29-1	.	15	.	TRBJ2-2	CSVTAGQIRGGELFF	TGCAGCGTTACCGCTGGACAGATACGAGGAGGGGAGCTGTTTTTT
TRBV19	.	12	TRBD2	TRBJ2-7	CASRPREGEQYF	TGTGCCAGTAGACCTCGGGAGGGGGAGCAGTACTTC
TRBV7-2	.	16	TRBD2	TRBJ2-1	CASSLTYTSGRAGQFF	TGTGCCAGCAGCTTGACGTATACTAGCGGGAGGGCCGGGCAGTTCTTC
TRBV18	.	13	.	TRBJ2-1	CASSPLPGDEQFF	TGTGCCAGCTCACCACTCCCCGGTGATGAGCAGTTCTTC
TRBV6-5	.	14	.	TRBJ2-3	CASSSLHRTDTQYF	TGTGCCAGCAGTTCTTTACACCGCACAGATACGCAGTATTTT
TRBV9	.	14	TRBD2	TRBJ2-7	CASSVRWEGYEQYF	TGTGCCAGCAGCGTAAGGTGGGAGGGCTACGAGCAGTACTTC
TRBV5-1	.	14	.	TRBJ1-2	CASSLIPTDDGYTF	TGCGCCAGCAGCTTGATCCCGACGGACGATGGCTACACCTTC
TRBV28	.	14	.	TRBJ1-1	CASSSLTGRTEAFF	TGTGCCAGCAGTTCCCTCACTGGGCGCACTGAAGCTTTCTTT
TRBV10-2	.	17	TRBD2	TRBJ2-3	CASSESPLAGGPDTQYF	TGCGCCAGCAGTGAGTCGCCACTAGCGGGAGGGCCAGATACGCAGTATTTT
TRBV7-6	.	15	TRBD1	TRBJ1-5	CASTLKRGPSQPQHF	TGTGCCAGCACCCTTAAGAGGGGGCCGAGTCAGCCCCAGCATTTT
TRBV28	.	11	.	TRBJ2-5	CASSFSETQYF	TGTGCCAGCAGTTTCTCAGAGACCCAGTACTTC
TRBV27	once	15	.	TRBJ2-7	CASTPRLAGDHEQYF	TGTGCCAGCACCCCTAGGCTAGCCGGGGATCACGAGCAGTACTTC
TRBV10-3	.	14	.	TRBJ2-3	CAISESARTDTQYF	TGTGCCATCAGTGAATCGGCCCGCACAGATACGCAGTATTTT
TRBV24-1	.	15	TRBD1	TRBJ1-5	CATSGSGGVDQPQHF	TGTGCCACCAGTGGTTCAGGGGGCGTAGATCAGCCCCAGCATTTT
TRBV21-1	.	17	.	TRBJ1-2	CASSNTGPKDRGYGYTF	TGTGCCAGCAGCAATACCGGGCCCAAGGACAGGGGTTATGGCTACACCTTC
TRBV11-3	.	15	.	TRBJ2-1	CASSLDVAKINEQFF	TGTGCCAGCAGCTTAGATGTGGCGAAGATCAATGAGCAGTTCTTC
TRBV21-1	once	12	.	TRBJ2-7	CASSKIAIRQYF	TGTGCCAGCAGCAAAATCGCTATAAGACAGTACTTC